The rows below give T cell receptor beta chains drawn from one sample of a study of control samples from healthy donors and cancer patients. The method was immunoSEQ multiplex PCR; TCRdb's version includes in-frame clones alone and lacks a portion of them. Of approximately 150,000 clones in the sample, roughly 94% were seen once. Sequenced material: PBMCs. Receptors were obtained from a man aged 60-69 years with colorectal cancer. CDR3s include the opening cysteine and the closing phenylalanine or tryptophan. A D gene is named only where the DNA matches it firmly.

TRBV6-5	TRBD1	14	TRBJ2-5	TGTGCCAGCACCACGGGACAGGGGCGAGAAAACCAGTACTTC	CASTTGQGRENQYF
TRBV18	TRBD1	16	TRBJ1-3	TGTGCCAGCTCGACATCGACAGGGGGCCTTGGAAACACCATATATTTT	CASSTSTGGLGNTIYF
TRBV10-2	TRBD1	16	TRBJ1-1	TGCGCCAGCAGTGAGATAGACAGGGGGCCAAACACTGAAGCTTTCTTT	CASSEIDRGPNTEAFF
TRBV29-1	NA	12	TRBJ1-2	TGCAGCGTTGGAGGGGGAGTGGATGGCTACACCTTC	CSVGGGVDGYTF
TRBV6-5	NA	14	TRBJ2-2	TGTGCCAGCAGACAACTGAGGGCCACCGGGGAGCTGTTTTTT	CASRQLRATGELFF
TRBV18	NA	14	TRBJ2-3	TGTGCCAGCTCACCCGGACCGACCACAGATACGCAGTATTTT	CASSPGPTTDTQYF
TRBV9	TRBD1	15	TRBJ1-1	TGTGCCAGCAGCGTAGGGGGACAGGGGACAGCGGCAGCTTTCTTT	CASSVGGQGTAAAFF
TRBV5-1	NA	16	TRBJ2-6	TGCGCCAGCAGGGGGGGCCAAGGTTCTGGGGCCAACGTCCTGACTTTC	CASRGGQGSGANVLTF
TRBV7-2	NA	13	TRBJ2-2	TGTGCCAGCAGCTTACTGCTGGGCGGGGAGCTGTTTTTT	CASSLLLGGELFF
TRBV11-2	TRBD2	17	TRBJ2-5	TGTGCCAGCAGCCGGACTAGCGCGCAGCCCCTTCAAGAGACCCAGTACTTC	CASSRTSAQPLQETQYF
TRBV5-4	NA	15	TRBJ2-5	TGTGCCAGCAGCCTGAGGAGAGGGGCCCAAGAGACCCAGTACTTC	CASSLRRGAQETQYF